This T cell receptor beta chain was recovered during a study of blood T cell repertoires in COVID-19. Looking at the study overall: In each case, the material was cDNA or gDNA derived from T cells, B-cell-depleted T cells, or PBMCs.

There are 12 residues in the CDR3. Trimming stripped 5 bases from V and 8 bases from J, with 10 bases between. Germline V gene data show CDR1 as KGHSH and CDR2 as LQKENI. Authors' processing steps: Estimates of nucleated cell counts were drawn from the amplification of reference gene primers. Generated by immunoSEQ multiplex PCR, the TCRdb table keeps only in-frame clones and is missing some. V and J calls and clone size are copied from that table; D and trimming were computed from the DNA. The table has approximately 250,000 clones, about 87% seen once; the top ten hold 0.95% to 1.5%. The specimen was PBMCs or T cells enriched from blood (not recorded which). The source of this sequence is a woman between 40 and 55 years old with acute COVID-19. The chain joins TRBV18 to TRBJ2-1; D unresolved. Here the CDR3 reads CASSKSRDEQFF. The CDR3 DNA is TGTGCCAGCTCAAAGTCACGGGATGAGCAGTTCTTC.